These T cell receptor beta chains were read from a single sample in a study of regulatory T cells in long-lasting Graves disease. TCRdb re-derived calls from the multiplex PCR reads in MiXCR, one entry per CDR3 protein. Altogether a few hundred thousand distinct CDR3 sequences are present, approximately 13% being singletons, with the ten largest covering over 7.5%. These data were also reused for a study on T cells in Graves' hyperthyroidism and ophthalmopathy.

Specimen: peripheral blood mononuclear cells (PBMCs), collected at new diagnosis, from a patient treated with antithyroid drugs. The receptor source for this set is a young man with Graves disease. Each CDR3 is given with its conserved first and last residue. A D gene is named only where the DNA matches it firmly. Not all rows give a size; the values are once, few, many and, for expanded clones, a class.

d_call: TRBD1; j_call: TRBJ2-6; clone_size: many; v_call: TRBV6-4; cdr3_aa: CASTPGTGVAGANVLTF; cdr3_nt: TGTGCCAGCACCCCGGGGACAGGGGTGGCTGGGGCCAACGTCCTGACTTTC
d_call: .; j_call: TRBJ2-7; clone_size: many; v_call: TRBV24-1; cdr3_aa: CATSEYRDGEQYF; cdr3_nt: TGTGCCACCAGTGAATACAGGGACGGCGAGCAGTACTTC
d_call: TRBD2; j_call: TRBJ2-3; clone_size: many; v_call: TRBV7-9; cdr3_aa: CASSSWTRNVADTQYF; cdr3_nt: TGTGCCAGCAGCTCATGGACTAGGAACGTCGCAGATACGCAGTATTTT
d_call: TRBD1; j_call: TRBJ2-3; clone_size: many; v_call: TRBV24-1; cdr3_aa: CATRGQGRDTQYF; cdr3_nt: TGTGCCACCAGAGGACAGGGGAGAGATACGCAGTATTTT
d_call: TRBD1; j_call: TRBJ2-5; clone_size: many; v_call: TRBV6-1; cdr3_aa: CASSLRTGMFQETQYF; cdr3_nt: TGTGCCAGCAGCCTCCGGACAGGGATGTTCCAAGAGACCCAGTACTTC
d_call: .; j_call: TRBJ2-3; clone_size: few; v_call: TRBV14; cdr3_aa: CASSELITDTQYF; cdr3_nt: TGTGCCAGCAGCGAGCTGATCACAGATACGCAGTATTTT
d_call: .; j_call: TRBJ1-2; clone_size: many; v_call: TRBV20-1; cdr3_aa: CSARREANYGYTF; cdr3_nt: TGCAGTGCTAGGAGGGAGGCTAACTATGGCTACACCTTC
d_call: .; j_call: TRBJ2-7; clone_size: few; v_call: TRBV20-1; cdr3_aa: CSARDPTKKSYEQYF; cdr3_nt: TGCAGTGCTAGAGACCCCACTAAAAAGTCCTACGAGCAGTACTTC
d_call: TRBD2; j_call: TRBJ2-2; clone_size: .; v_call: TRBV18; cdr3_aa: CASSPTSGRANTGELFF; cdr3_nt: TGTGCCAGCTCACCGACTAGCGGGAGGGCGAACACCGGGGAGCTGTTTTTT
d_call: .; j_call: TRBJ1-5; clone_size: few; v_call: TRBV29-1; cdr3_aa: CSVVMPEGGEEYSNQPQHF; cdr3_nt: TGCAGCGTTGTTATGCCGGAGGGGGGCGAGGAGTATAGCAATCAGCCCCAGCATTTT
d_call: .; j_call: TRBJ2-2; clone_size: .; v_call: TRBV15; cdr3_aa: CATSRDLRAANTGELFF; cdr3_nt: TGTGCCACCAGCAGAGATCTGCGGGCCGCGAACACCGGGGAGCTGTTTTTT
d_call: TRBD2; j_call: TRBJ2-7; clone_size: few; v_call: TRBV30; cdr3_aa: CAWSVSSGGWEQYF; cdr3_nt: TGTGCCTGGAGTGTATCCTCGGGAGGGTGGGAGCAGTACTTC
d_call: .; j_call: TRBJ1-5; clone_size: many; v_call: TRBV2; cdr3_aa: CASSYRDTNQPQHF; cdr3_nt: TGTGCCAGCAGTTACCGGGACACCAATCAGCCCCAGCATTTT
d_call: TRBD1; j_call: TRBJ2-7; clone_size: .; v_call: TRBV19; cdr3_aa: CAGSTDRGYEQYF; cdr3_nt: TGTGCCGGTAGTACGGACAGGGGGTACGAGCAGTACTTC
d_call: .; j_call: TRBJ2-1; clone_size: many; v_call: TRBV19; cdr3_aa: CASNPLGGNEQFF; cdr3_nt: TGTGCCAGTAATCCCTTAGGGGGGAATGAGCAGTTCTTC
d_call: TRBD2; j_call: TRBJ2-2; clone_size: .; v_call: TRBV6-1; cdr3_aa: CASHLRGGDGELFF; cdr3_nt: TGTGCCAGCCATTTACGGGGGGGTGACGGGGAGCTGTTTTTT
d_call: TRBD2; j_call: TRBJ2-5; clone_size: .; v_call: TRBV29-1; cdr3_aa: CSVRGLAGQETQYF; cdr3_nt: TGCAGCGTGAGGGGACTAGCGGGTCAAGAGACCCAGTACTTC
d_call: .; j_call: TRBJ2-1; clone_size: .; v_call: TRBV7-9; cdr3_aa: CASSLAIVGRDEQFF; cdr3_nt: TGTGCCAGCAGCTTAGCGATCGTTGGTAGAGATGAGCAGTTCTTC
d_call: .; j_call: TRBJ1-5; clone_size: .; v_call: TRBV5-6; cdr3_aa: CASSLGRLSQQPQHF; cdr3_nt: TGTGCCAGCAGCTTGGGGCGCTTGTCCCAACAGCCCCAGCATTTT
d_call: .; j_call: TRBJ2-1; clone_size: many; v_call: TRBV29-1; cdr3_aa: CSVEGDNEQFF; cdr3_nt: TGCAGCGTTGAAGGTGATAATGAGCAGTTCTTC
d_call: .; j_call: TRBJ2-2; clone_size: many; v_call: TRBV6-2/TRBV6-3; cdr3_aa: CASSSSLGTGELFF; cdr3_nt: TGTGCCAGCAGTTCCTCACTAGGAACCGGGGAGCTGTTTTTT
d_call: .; j_call: TRBJ2-1; clone_size: many; v_call: TRBV14; cdr3_aa: CASSQGGRDEQFF; cdr3_nt: TGTGCCAGCAGCCAAGGGGGGCGCGATGAGCAGTTCTTC
d_call: .; j_call: TRBJ1-4; clone_size: .; v_call: TRBV9; cdr3_aa: CASSGVAANEKLFF; cdr3_nt: TGTGCCAGCAGCGGAGTGGCGGCTAATGAAAAACTGTTTTTT
d_call: TRBD1; j_call: TRBJ2-5; clone_size: many; v_call: TRBV7-9; cdr3_aa: CASSSWTGGGRKETQYF; cdr3_nt: TGTGCCAGCAGCTCGTGGACAGGGGGTGGGAGAAAAGAGACCCAGTACTTC
d_call: .; j_call: TRBJ1-1; clone_size: .; v_call: TRBV10-3; cdr3_aa: CAISQGTLTEAFF; cdr3_nt: TGTGCCATCAGTCAGGGTACACTCACTGAAGCTTTCTTT
d_call: TRBD2; j_call: TRBJ2-1; clone_size: .; v_call: TRBV18; cdr3_aa: CASSSGLAESAFYNEQFF; cdr3_nt: TGTGCCAGCTCATCCGGACTAGCGGAAAGTGCCTTCTACAATGAGCAGTTCTTC
d_call: .; j_call: TRBJ2-2; clone_size: many; v_call: TRBV7-6; cdr3_aa: CASSLGASGTGELFF; cdr3_nt: TGTGCCAGCAGCTTAGGGGCCTCGGGGACCGGGGAGCTGTTTTTT
d_call: TRBD1; j_call: TRBJ2-3; clone_size: many; v_call: TRBV28; cdr3_aa: CASNGQGAGTDTQYF; cdr3_nt: TGTGCCAGCAATGGGCAGGGGGCTGGCACAGATACGCAGTATTTT
d_call: .; j_call: TRBJ2-7; clone_size: .; v_call: TRBV5-1; cdr3_aa: CASSPRDRLYEQYF; cdr3_nt: TGCGCCAGCAGCCCGAGGGACCGACTCTACGAGCAGTACTTC
d_call: .; j_call: TRBJ2-5; clone_size: many; v_call: TRBV4-1; cdr3_aa: CASSQASQETQYF; cdr3_nt: TGCGCCAGCAGCCAAGCTAGCCAAGAGACCCAGTACTTC
d_call: TRBD2; j_call: TRBJ2-7; clone_size: few; v_call: TRBV5-1; cdr3_aa: CASSLVGLAGTYEQYF; cdr3_nt: TGCGCCAGCAGCTTGGTCGGCCTAGCGGGAACCTACGAGCAGTACTTC
d_call: TRBD1; j_call: TRBJ2-5; clone_size: many; v_call: TRBV7-7; cdr3_aa: CASSLGGTGGETQYF; cdr3_nt: TGTGCTAGCAGCTTAGGGGGGACAGGGGGAGAGACCCAGTACTTC
d_call: TRBD2; j_call: TRBJ2-7; clone_size: many; v_call: TRBV13; cdr3_aa: CASSFWKREGGMGAEQYF; cdr3_nt: TGTGCCAGCAGCTTCTGGAAGCGGGAGGGGGGTATGGGGGCCGAGCAGTACTTC
d_call: .; j_call: TRBJ2-1; clone_size: many; v_call: TRBV6-1; cdr3_aa: CASSILNNEQFF; cdr3_nt: TGTGCCAGCAGTATCCTTAACAATGAGCAGTTCTTC
d_call: .; j_call: TRBJ2-3; clone_size: many; v_call: TRBV5-1; cdr3_aa: CASSLFDTESTDTQYF; cdr3_nt: TGCGCCAGCAGCTTGTTTGATACGGAGAGCACAGATACGCAGTATTTT
d_call: .; j_call: TRBJ2-1; clone_size: many; v_call: TRBV10-3; cdr3_aa: CASSGSPGIWFF; cdr3_nt: TGTGCCAGCTCAGGGTCCCCCGGGATCTGGTTCTTC
d_call: .; j_call: TRBJ1-5; clone_size: many; v_call: TRBV6-1; cdr3_aa: CASSPDWEQPQHF; cdr3_nt: TGTGCCAGCAGCCCCGACTGGGAACAGCCCCAGCATTTT
d_call: .; j_call: TRBJ1-3; clone_size: few; v_call: TRBV12-3/TRBV12-4; cdr3_aa: CASSLAAPGNTIYF; cdr3_nt: TGTGCCAGCAGTTTAGCCGCTCCTGGAAACACCATATATTTT
d_call: .; j_call: TRBJ2-5; clone_size: few; v_call: TRBV4-2; cdr3_aa: CASSQEWLVGGETQYF; cdr3_nt: TGTGCCAGCAGCCAAGAGTGGCTGGTCGGTGGAGAGACCCAGTACTTC
d_call: TRBD1; j_call: TRBJ1-1; clone_size: many; v_call: TRBV5-1; cdr3_aa: CASSPRRTGLNTEAFF; cdr3_nt: TGTGCCAGCAGCCCTCGTAGGACAGGCCTGAACACTGAAGCTTTCTTT
d_call: TRBD1; j_call: TRBJ2-5; clone_size: many; v_call: TRBV27; cdr3_aa: CASSELDRGRETQYF; cdr3_nt: TGTGCCAGCAGCGAGCTGGACAGGGGGAGAGAGACCCAGTACTTC
d_call: TRBD1; j_call: TRBJ2-2; clone_size: .; v_call: TRBV5-4; cdr3_aa: CASSLGQGHTGELFF; cdr3_nt: TGTGCCAGCAGCTTAGGACAGGGTCACACCGGGGAGCTGTTTTTT
d_call: .; j_call: TRBJ2-3; clone_size: many; v_call: TRBV7-6; cdr3_aa: CASSFSGVTDTQYF; cdr3_nt: TGTGCCAGCAGCTTTTCCGGGGTCACAGATACGCAGTATTTT
d_call: .; j_call: TRBJ2-2; clone_size: .; v_call: TRBV7-2; cdr3_aa: CASSLTLTLGGDGELSF; cdr3_nt: TGTGCCAGCAGCCTCACACTAACCCTAGGGGGGGACGGGGAGCTCTCTTTT
d_call: .; j_call: TRBJ2-4; clone_size: many; v_call: TRBV2; cdr3_aa: CASDRDAKNIQYF; cdr3_nt: TGTGCCAGCGACAGAGACGCCAAAAACATTCAGTACTTC
d_call: .; j_call: TRBJ1-2; clone_size: few; v_call: TRBV6-4; cdr3_aa: CASSRDRGFYGYTF; cdr3_nt: TGTGCCAGCAGCCGGGACCGAGGTTTCTATGGCTACACCTTC
d_call: .; j_call: TRBJ2-1; clone_size: .; v_call: TRBV6-2/TRBV6-3; cdr3_aa: CASIGGNEQFF; cdr3_nt: TGTGCCAGCATAGGCGGCAATGAGCAGTTCTTC
d_call: .; j_call: TRBJ2-7; clone_size: many; v_call: TRBV15; cdr3_aa: CATSRAPLRDEQYF; cdr3_nt: TGTGCCACCAGCAGAGCTCCCCTAAGGGACGAGCAGTACTTC
d_call: .; j_call: TRBJ2-2; clone_size: few; v_call: TRBV7-9; cdr3_aa: CASSGPGRTNAGELFF; cdr3_nt: TGTGCCAGCAGCGGGCCCGGACGGACCAACGCCGGGGAGCTGTTTTTT
d_call: TRBD2; j_call: TRBJ2-3; clone_size: .; v_call: TRBV6-2/TRBV6-3; cdr3_aa: CASKLGLAGVVDLDTQYF; cdr3_nt: TGTGCCAGCAAGCTCGGACTAGCGGGAGTCGTCGATTTAGACACGCAGTATTTT
d_call: TRBD2; j_call: TRBJ2-1; clone_size: .; v_call: TRBV6-8; cdr3_aa: CASSRLAGDLGTSDNEQFF; cdr3_nt: TGTGCCAGCAGCCGACTAGCGGGAGATTTAGGTACTTCGGACAATGAGCAGTTCTTC
d_call: .; j_call: TRBJ2-7; clone_size: many; v_call: TRBV7-2; cdr3_aa: CASSLARRDQYF; cdr3_nt: TGTGCCAGCAGCTTAGCGCGGAGGGATCAGTACTTC
d_call: TRBD1; j_call: TRBJ2-7; clone_size: many; v_call: TRBV12-3/TRBV12-4; cdr3_aa: CATAWDRALRYEQYF; cdr3_nt: TGTGCCACAGCGTGGGACAGGGCCCTCAGGTACGAGCAGTACTTC
d_call: .; j_call: TRBJ2-1; clone_size: many; v_call: TRBV5-5; cdr3_aa: CASSPVVARHEQFF; cdr3_nt: TGTGCCAGCAGCCCAGTAGTAGCTCGCCATGAGCAGTTCTTC
d_call: .; j_call: TRBJ2-7; clone_size: few; v_call: TRBV10-1; cdr3_aa: CASSEGISSSYEQYF; cdr3_nt: TGCGCCAGCAGTGAGGGTATATCGAGCTCCTACGAGCAGTACTTC